The present T cell receptor beta chain was sequenced within a study of CD8 T cells in Susac syndrome. Study summary: Within the sequenced Susac syndrome patient group, roughly 6 exhibited active disease and roughly eight were in remission.

This CDR3 spans 18 amino acids. The junction had 11 bases not matched to a gene; V was cut back by 4 bases and J by 1 base. Germline lookup yields CDR1 SGDLS and CDR2 YYNGEE. It was with random hexamers that roughly 0.45 to 1 ug RNA was reverse transcribed. immunoSEQ multiplex PCR amplified TCR beta CDR3 across 54 Vbeta, 13 Jbeta. TCRdb reanalysed the immunoSEQ multiplex PCR reads using MiXCR and keeps one entry per CDR3 protein. The table has about 240,000 distinct CDR3 sequences, about 96% seen once; the top ten hold about 0.095%. Fulfillment of recently defined diagnostic criteria for definite or probable disease was shown by the patients with Susac syndrome. Negative isolation yielded CD8+ and CD4+ T cells; FACS enriched TEMRA cells.

The sample consisted of CD4+ T cells from PBMCs. The source of this sequence is a human donor with Susac syndrome. The chain carries TRBV9 and TRBJ2-6; 7 bases are shared with TRBD1. DNA of the CDR3: TGTGCCAGCAGCTCAAGGGGGCAGGCGCTATCTGGGGCCAACGTCCTGACTTTC. Translation: CASSSRGQALSGANVLTF.